Listed here are 2 T cell receptor beta chains from one sample, sequenced in a study of response to subunit inactivated influenza vaccine (dated by TCRdb to the late 2010s). Libraries were made using RT-PCR. TCRdb records Illumina HiSeq 2500 as the sequencer. The public reads were run again by TCRdb, first through fastp at Q25 and then through MiXCR, and only productive beta chains were kept. Entries that share a CDR3 protein sequence are merged under the most common genes and DNA. This sample gives hundreds of thousands of distinct CDR3 sequences in total; roughly 12% of them show up just once. The ten most abundant clones make up 10% of the sample. Material: PBMCs from blood, obtained on the day of vaccination. The receptors here all came from a man over 45 who received an inactivated influenza vaccine. Donor details come from another sample of the same person, matched by shared clones.

This clonotype has ten or more counts. This chain links TRBV7-9 with TRBJ2-7; 9 bases agree with TRBD1. Per the germline V gene, CDR1 is SEHNR and CDR2 is FQNEAQ (reference sequence). J was trimmed by 2 bases and V by 5 bases; bases with no gene match: 4. The length of the CDR3 is 14 residues. CDR3 loop: CASSPGTGPYEQYF. The CDR3 DNA follows: TGTGCCAGCAGCCCCGGGACAGGGCCCTACGAGCAGTACTTC.

This clonotype was seen repeatedly, ten times or more. The rearrangement joins TRBV6-2 or TRBV6-3 to TRBJ2-4; 8 nucleotides match TRBD1. The CDR3 runs 13 residues. With 6 bases clipped from V and 6 bases from J, the junction kept 4 bases outside the gene matches. Germline loops: CDR1 MNHEY, CDR2 SVGEGT. CDR3 protein: CASSGQGSNIQYF. In DNA, the CDR3 is TGTGCCAGCAGCGGACAGGGATCAAACATTCAGTACTTC.